This T cell receptor beta chain was retrieved from a study of blood T cell repertoires in COVID-19. Whole-study context: There were acute and convalescent COVID-19 samples, and they came from the United States, Italy and Spain. PBMCs, B-cell-depleted T cells, or T cells were the source of the cDNA or gDNA that made up the material.

The germline V gene has CDR1 SGHTA and CDR2 FQGNSA. CDR3 size: 12 residues. V lost 5 bases and J lost 18, with 17 bases in between. In the original processing: Amplification from reference gene primers served as the basis for estimated nucleated cell counts. Assay used: immunoSEQ multiplex PCR; TCRdb lists only in-frame clones, some missing. The D gene and trimming were derived from the DNA, and the V and J assignments and clone size from that table. The data contain around 120,000 clones, approximately 70% of them seen just once; the ten biggest clones take up approximately 5.9%. This rearrangement joins TRBV7-2 to TRBJ1-6; tentative D call: TRBD1 (6 bases). The receptor was isolated from a man older than 75 with acute or convalescent COVID-19. The sample comprised peripheral blood. The CDR3: CASSPDRSHPHF. DNA of the CDR3: TGTGCCAGCAGCCCCGACAGGTCCCATCCCCACTTT. The full variable domain, rest sourced from reference TRBV7-2 and TRBJ1-6, is GAGVSQSPSNKVTEKGKDVELRCDPISGHTALYWYRQSLGQGLEFLIYFQGNSAPDKSGLPSDRFSAERTGGSVSTLTIQRTQQEDSAVYLCASSPDRSHPHFGNGTRLTVT.